There are a few counts of the clone carrying this T cell receptor beta chain. Original data processing: The authors estimated nucleated cell counts from reference gene primer amplification. This table comes from immunoSEQ multiplex PCR, and its TCRdb copy is limited to in-frame clones, with some not included. D and trimming come from the DNA, and the V and J calls and clone size come from that table. The sample includes about 65,000 clones, around four fifths of them seen just once. These data originate in a study of blood T cell repertoires in COVID-19. About the study: From the United States, Italy and Spain came samples of acute and convalescent COVID-19. Sample material is recorded as cDNA or gDNA derived from T cells, B-cell-depleted T cells, or PBMCs.

The sample consisted of peripheral blood. This TCR derives from an older man with acute or convalescent COVID-19.

The CDR3 spells CASSRRRGATNEKLFF. For the CDR3, the DNA is TGTGCCAGCAGCCGCCGCAGGGGGGCAACTAATGAAAAACTGTTTTTT. The chain carries TRBV4-2 and TRBJ1-4; 7 nucleotides match TRBD1. From germline, CDR1 is LGHNA and CDR2 YNFKEQ. The J segment lost 0 bases and the V segment lost 4 bases, leaving 5 bases of the junction unmatched. The CDR3 is 16 residues long.